The clone carrying this T cell receptor (beta chain) appeared a few times. As yet, its antigen is unknown. No patient had received any treatment before thyroid surgery. J was trimmed by 7 bases and V by 8 bases; bases with no gene match: 7. Germline CDR1 reads MNHEY; CDR2 reads SMNVEV (reference sequence). The CDR3 runs 13 residues. The authors' processing: A classifier of distant metastasis in papillary thyroid cancer was built from CDR3 differences (across clinicopathological groups). MiXCR reprocessed the PCR reads for TCRdb. The V and J calls and clone size come from TCRdb's table, not from the authors' own analysis. The sample lists about 20,000 clones, 9.5% to 15% occurring once. The sample belongs to a study of metastatic and nonmetastatic thyroid tumors. Across the whole study: Repertoires from malignant and benign thyroid patients were compared across blood and tumor or nodule tissue.

General observations from the study: It was reportedly found that TCR beta diversity was significantly higher in malignant thyroid tumors than in benign nodules, a difference seen in both blood and tumor samples.

This TCR was recovered from a male donor with papillary thyroid cancer or a benign thyroid nodule (not recorded which). Some clones in this sample may be carry-over from other donors' samples. This chain connects TRBV27 to TRBJ2-7; 11 bases are shared with TRBD2. Sequenced sample: blood. The CDR3 DNA reads as TGTGCCAGCTCTTTAGCGGGAGGGCGGGAGCAGTACTTC. Translated: CASSLAGGREQYF.